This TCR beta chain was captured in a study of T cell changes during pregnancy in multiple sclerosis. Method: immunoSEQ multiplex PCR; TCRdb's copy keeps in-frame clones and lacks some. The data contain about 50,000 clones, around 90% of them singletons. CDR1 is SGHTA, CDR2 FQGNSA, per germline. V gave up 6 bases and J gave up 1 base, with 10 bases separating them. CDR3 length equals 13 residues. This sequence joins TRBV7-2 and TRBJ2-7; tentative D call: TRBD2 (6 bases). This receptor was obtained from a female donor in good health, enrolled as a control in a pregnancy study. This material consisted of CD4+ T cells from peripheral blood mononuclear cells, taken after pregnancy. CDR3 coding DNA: TGTGCCAGCAGGAATGGGGGGTCCTACGAGCAGTACTTC. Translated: CASRNGGSYEQYF. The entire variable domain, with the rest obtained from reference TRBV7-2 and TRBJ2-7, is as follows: GAGVSQSPSNKVTEKGKDVELRCDPISGHTALYWYRQSLGQGLEFLIYFQGNSAPDKSGLPSDRFSAERTGGSVSTLTIQRTQQEDSAVYLCASRNGGSYEQYFGPGTRLTVT.